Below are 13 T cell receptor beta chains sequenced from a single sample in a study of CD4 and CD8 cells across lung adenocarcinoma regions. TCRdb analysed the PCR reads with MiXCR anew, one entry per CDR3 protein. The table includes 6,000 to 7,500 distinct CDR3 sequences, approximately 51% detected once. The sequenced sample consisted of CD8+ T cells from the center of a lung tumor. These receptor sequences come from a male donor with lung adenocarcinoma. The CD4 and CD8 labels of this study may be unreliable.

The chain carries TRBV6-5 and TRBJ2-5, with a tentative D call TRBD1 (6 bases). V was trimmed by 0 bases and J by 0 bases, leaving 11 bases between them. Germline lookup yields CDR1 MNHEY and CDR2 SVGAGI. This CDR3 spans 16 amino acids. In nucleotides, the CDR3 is TGTGCCAGCAGTTACTCGAGCAGGGGATACCAAGAGACCCAGTACTTC. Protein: CASSYSSRGYQETQYF.

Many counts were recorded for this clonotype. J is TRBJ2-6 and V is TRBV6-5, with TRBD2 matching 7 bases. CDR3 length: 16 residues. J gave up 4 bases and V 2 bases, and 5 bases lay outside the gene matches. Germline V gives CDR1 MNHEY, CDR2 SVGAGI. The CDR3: CASSYGGDAGANVLTF. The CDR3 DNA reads TGTGCCAGCAGTTACGGGGGGGATGCCGGGGCCAACGTCCTGACTTTC.

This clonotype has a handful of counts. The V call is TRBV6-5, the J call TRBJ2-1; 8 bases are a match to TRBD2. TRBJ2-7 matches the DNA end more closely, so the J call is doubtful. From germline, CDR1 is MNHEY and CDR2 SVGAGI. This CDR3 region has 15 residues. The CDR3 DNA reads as TGTGCCAGCAGTTACATGGGGGCGGGGGGTCACGAGCAGTACTTC. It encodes CASSYMGAGGHEQYF.

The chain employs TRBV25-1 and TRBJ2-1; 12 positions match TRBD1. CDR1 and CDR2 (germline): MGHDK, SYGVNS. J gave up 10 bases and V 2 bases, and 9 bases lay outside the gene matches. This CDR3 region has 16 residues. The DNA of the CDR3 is TGTGCCAGCAGTGAAAGGTGGGGGACAGGGGGCGGCGAGCAGTTCTTC. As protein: CASSERWGTGGGEQFF.

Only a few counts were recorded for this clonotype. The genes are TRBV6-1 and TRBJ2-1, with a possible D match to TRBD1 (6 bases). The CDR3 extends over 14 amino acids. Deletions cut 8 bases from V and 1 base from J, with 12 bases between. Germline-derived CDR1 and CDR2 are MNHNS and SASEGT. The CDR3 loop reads CASLRGGSYNEQFF. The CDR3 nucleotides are TGTGCCAGCCTCAGAGGGGGATCCTACAATGAGCAGTTCTTC.

The CDR3 sequence: CASSEAAGLAEYF. As DNA, the CDR3 is TGTGCCAGCAGTGAAGCGGCGGGACTGGCGGAGTACTTC. The chain has TRBV6-1 and TRBJ2-5, with D tentatively TRBD2 (6 bases). Germline CDR1 and CDR2: MNHNS and SASEGT. The CDR3 extends over 13 amino acids. V was trimmed by 0 bases and J by 12 bases, leaving 14 bases between them.

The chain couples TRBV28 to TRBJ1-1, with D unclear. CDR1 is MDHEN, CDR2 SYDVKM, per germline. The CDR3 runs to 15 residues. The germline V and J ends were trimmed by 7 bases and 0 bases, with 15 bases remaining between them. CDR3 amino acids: CASKLNGPLNTEAFF. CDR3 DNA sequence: TGTGCCAGCAAACTCAATGGGCCGCTGAACACTGAAGCTTTCTTT.

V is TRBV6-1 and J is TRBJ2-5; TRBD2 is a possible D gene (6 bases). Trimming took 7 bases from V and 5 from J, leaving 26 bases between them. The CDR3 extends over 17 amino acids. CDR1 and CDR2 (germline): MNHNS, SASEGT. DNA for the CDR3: TGTGCCAGCACCGATAGCGGTAGGACGGAACCCGGGGAGACCCAGTACTTC. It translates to CASTDSGRTEPGETQYF.

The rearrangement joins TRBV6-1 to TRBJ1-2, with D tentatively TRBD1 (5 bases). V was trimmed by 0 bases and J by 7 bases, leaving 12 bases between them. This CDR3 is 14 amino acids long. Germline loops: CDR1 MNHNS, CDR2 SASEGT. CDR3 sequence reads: CASSEALGGGGYTF. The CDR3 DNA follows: TGTGCCAGCAGTGAAGCGCTTGGGGGAGGTGGCTACACCTTC.

CDR3 in DNA: TGTGCCAGCCGGGAGCCAGGCGTACAGACCCAGTACTTC. Residues: CASREPGVQTQYF. The J gene is TRBJ2-5, the V gene TRBV6-1, with D maybe TRBD2 (6 bases). The length of the CDR3 is 13 residues. V lost 8 bases and J 6 bases, leaving 16 bases between the germline ends. The germline V gene has CDR1 MNHNS and CDR2 SASEGT.

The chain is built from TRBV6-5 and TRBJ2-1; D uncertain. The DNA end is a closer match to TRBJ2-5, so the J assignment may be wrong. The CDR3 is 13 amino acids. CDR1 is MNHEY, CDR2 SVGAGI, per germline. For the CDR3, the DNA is TGTGCCAGCAGTTACGGGCCTGAAGAGACCCAGTACTTC. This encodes CASSYGPEETQYF.

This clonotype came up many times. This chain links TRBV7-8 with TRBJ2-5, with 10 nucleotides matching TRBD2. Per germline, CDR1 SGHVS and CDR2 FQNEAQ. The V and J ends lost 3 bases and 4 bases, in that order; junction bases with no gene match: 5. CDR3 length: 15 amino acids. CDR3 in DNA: TGTGCCAGCAGCTTCCTCCTAGCGGGAGCAGAGACCCAGTACTTC. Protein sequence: CASSFLLAGAETQYF. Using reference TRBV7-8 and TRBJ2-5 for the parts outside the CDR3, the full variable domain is GAGVSQSPRYKVAKRGQDVALRCDPISGHVSLFWYQQALGQGPEFLTYFQNEAQLDKSGLPSDRFFAERPEGSVSTLKIQRTQQEDSAVYLCASSFLLAGAETQYFGPGTRLLVL.

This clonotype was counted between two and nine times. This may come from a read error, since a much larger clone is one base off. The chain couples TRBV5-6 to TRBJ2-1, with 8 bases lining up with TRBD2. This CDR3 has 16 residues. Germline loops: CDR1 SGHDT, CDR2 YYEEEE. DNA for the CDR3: TGTGTCAGCAGATTTGGACTAGCCCCAAGGGGGGATGAGCAGTTCTTC. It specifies CVSRFGLAPRGDEQFF.